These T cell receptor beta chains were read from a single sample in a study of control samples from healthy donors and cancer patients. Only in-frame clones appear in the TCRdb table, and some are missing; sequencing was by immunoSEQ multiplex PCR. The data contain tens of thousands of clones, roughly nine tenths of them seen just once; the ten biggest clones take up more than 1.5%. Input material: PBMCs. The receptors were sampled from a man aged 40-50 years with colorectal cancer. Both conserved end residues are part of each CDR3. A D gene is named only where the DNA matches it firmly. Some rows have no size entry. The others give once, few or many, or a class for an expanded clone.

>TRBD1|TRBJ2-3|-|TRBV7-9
TGTGCCAGCAGTTCGAGCACAGGGGCATTCACAGATACGCAGTATTTT
CASSSSTGAFTDTQYF
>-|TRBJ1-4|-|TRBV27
TGTGCCAGCAGTTTAAGGGGCAGGGTTGGTGAAAAACTGTTTTTT
CASSLRGRVGEKLFF
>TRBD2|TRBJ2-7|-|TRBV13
TGTGCCAGTGGAGCGGGACCGTCCTACGAGCAGTACTTC
CASGAGPSYEQYF
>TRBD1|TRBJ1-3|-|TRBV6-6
TGTGCCAGCATTCCAACGCAGGGGGTTGGAAACACCATATATTTT
CASIPTQGVGNTIYF
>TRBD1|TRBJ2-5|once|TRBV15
TGTGCCACCAGCAGAGGACGACAGGGCACCCAAGAGACCCAGTACTTC
CATSRGRQGTQETQYF
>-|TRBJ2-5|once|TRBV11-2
TGTGCCAGCAGCTTAGGAAGGGTAGAGACCCAGTACTTC
CASSLGRVETQYF
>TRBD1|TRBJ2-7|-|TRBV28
TGTGCCAGCAGCCCCGGGCTCAGGGGGAGCTACGAGCAGTACTTC
CASSPGLRGSYEQYF
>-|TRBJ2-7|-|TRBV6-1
TGTGCCAGCAGTGAATATGGGGTATGGTACGAGCAGTACTTC
CASSEYGVWYEQYF
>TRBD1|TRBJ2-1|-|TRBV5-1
TGCGCCAGCAGCACCGGGACAGGGGTTTGGAATGAGCAGTTCTTC
CASSTGTGVWNEQFF
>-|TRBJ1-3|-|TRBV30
TGTGCCTGGAGAGACAGGCGGTCCATATATTTT
CAWRDRRSIYF
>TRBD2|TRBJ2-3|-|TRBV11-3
TGTGCCAGCAGGGATCCGGGACTAGCGGCCGATACGCAGTATTTT
CASRDPGLAADTQYF
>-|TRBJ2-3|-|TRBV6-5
TGTGCCAGCATGAGGAAGGACAGAAACACAGATACGCAGTATTTT
CASMRKDRNTDTQYF
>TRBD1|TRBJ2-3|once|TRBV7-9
TGTGCCAGCAGCTCAACAGGGGGCTCAGATACGCAGTATTTT
CASSSTGGSDTQYF
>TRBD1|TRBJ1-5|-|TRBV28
TGTGCCAGCAGCCGCGGGACAGGCCTCAATCAGCCCCAGCATTTT
CASSRGTGLNQPQHF
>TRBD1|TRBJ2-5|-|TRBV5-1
TGCGCCAGCAGCTTCTCCGGGACAGGGGAAGAGACCCAGTACTTC
CASSFSGTGEETQYF
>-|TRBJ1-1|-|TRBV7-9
TGTGCCAGCAGCTCTGGGGCAGTCATGAACACTGAAGCTTTCTTT
CASSSGAVMNTEAFF
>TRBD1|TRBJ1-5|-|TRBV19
TGTGCCAGTAGTATACGATCCGGGACAGGGGATCAGCCCCAGCATTTT
CASSIRSGTGDQPQHF
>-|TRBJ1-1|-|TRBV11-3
TGTGCCAGCAGCCCGAGGGGGAACACTGAAGCTTTCTTT
CASSPRGNTEAFF
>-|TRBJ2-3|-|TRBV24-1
TGTGCCACCAGGCTGGACTCCACAGATACGCAGTATTTT
CATRLDSTDTQYF
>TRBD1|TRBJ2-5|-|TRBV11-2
TGTGCCAGCACCTGGACAGGAAGATACGGGACCCAGTACTTC
CASTWTGRYGTQYF
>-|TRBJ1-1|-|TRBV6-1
TGTGCCAGCAGTGAAGCGCGGCCCGAAGCTTTCTTT
CASSEARPEAFF
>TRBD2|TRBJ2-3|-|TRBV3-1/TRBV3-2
TGTGCCAGCAGCCAACCCACGGCGATTAGCGGGAGGGCAACAGATACGCAGTATTTT
CASSQPTAISGRATDTQYF
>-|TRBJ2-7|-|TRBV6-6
TGTGCCAGCAGTTACTCGTTCGACCCTGCCTACGAGCAGTACTTC
CASSYSFDPAYEQYF
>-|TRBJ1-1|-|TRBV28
TGTGCCAGCAGAACCCTGGCAGGCTTGAACACTGAAGCTTTCTTT
CASRTLAGLNTEAFF
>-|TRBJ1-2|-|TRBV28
TGTGCCAGCAGTCTAACTGGGGGCTACACCTTC
CASSLTGGYTF
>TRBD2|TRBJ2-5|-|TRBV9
TGTGCCAGCAGCAACCAGCGGGAGATAGGAGAGACCCAGTACTTC
CASSNQREIGETQYF
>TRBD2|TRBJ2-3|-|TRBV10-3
TGTGCCACCCGGCTAGCGGGAGATGCAGATACGCAGTATTTT
CATRLAGDADTQYF
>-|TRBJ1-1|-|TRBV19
TGTGCCAGTAGCCCCGGGAGGACGGCGAACACTGAAGCTTTCTTT
CASSPGRTANTEAFF
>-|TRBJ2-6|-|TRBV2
TGTGCCAGCAGTGCCCGGGGAAGCTCTGGGGCCAACGTCCTGACTTTC
CASSARGSSGANVLTF
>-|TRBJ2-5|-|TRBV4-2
TGTGCCAGCAGCCGAGAACCGGGTCTAGAGGGGGTGGGGACCCAGTACTTC
CASSREPGLEGVGTQYF
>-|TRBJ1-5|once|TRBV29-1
TGCAGCGTTCAGGGGATGAATCAGCCCCAGCATTTT
CSVQGMNQPQHF
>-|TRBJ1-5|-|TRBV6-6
TGTGCCAGCAGAGAGGGTTACAGCAATCAGCCCCAGCATTTT
CASREGYSNQPQHF
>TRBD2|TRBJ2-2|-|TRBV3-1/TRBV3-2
TGTGCCAGCAGCCTTTTAGGCACTAGCGGGAGCAACGGGGAGCTGTTTTTT
CASSLLGTSGSNGELFF
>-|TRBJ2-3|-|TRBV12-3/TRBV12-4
TGTGCCAGCAGCCGAGTGACAGATACGCAGTATTTT
CASSRVTDTQYF
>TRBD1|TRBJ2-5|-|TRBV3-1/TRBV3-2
TGTGCCAGCAGCCTCGGGACAGGGGCCATTGAGACCCAGTACTTC
CASSLGTGAIETQYF
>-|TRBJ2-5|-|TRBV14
TGTGCCAGCAGCCAATGGCCCGGGGAGACCCAGTACTTC
CASSQWPGETQYF
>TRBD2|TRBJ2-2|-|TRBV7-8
TGTGCCAGCAGCTTACTAGCGGGAGGCGCGAACACCGGGGAGCTGTTTTTT
CASSLLAGGANTGELFF
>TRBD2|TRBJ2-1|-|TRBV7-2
TGTGCCAGCAGCTTGCTCCCTAGCGGGACCTACAATGAGCAGTTCTTC
CASSLLPSGTYNEQFF
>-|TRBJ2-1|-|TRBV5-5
TGTGCCAGCAGCTGGACAGCCTCCTACAATGAGCAGTTCTTC
CASSWTASYNEQFF
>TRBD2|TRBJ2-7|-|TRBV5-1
TGCGCCAGCAGCTTGGGGACTAGCAGGGATCCCTACGAGCAGTACTTC
CASSLGTSRDPYEQYF
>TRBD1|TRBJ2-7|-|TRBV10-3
TGTGCCATCAGCTCCGACAGGGGTACCAGCTACGAGCAGTACTTC
CAISSDRGTSYEQYF
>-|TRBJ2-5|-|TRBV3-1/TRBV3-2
TGTGCCAGCAGCCAAAATGAGGGCGGGGAGACCCAGTACTTC
CASSQNEGGETQYF
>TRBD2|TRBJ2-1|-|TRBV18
TGTGCCAGCTCACCTAGCGGGAGTGATGAGCAGTTCTTC
CASSPSGSDEQFF